The T cell receptor beta chain described here comes from a study of T cells in women clearing cervical HPV infection. The overall study: Cases were women with histologically confirmed HPV16-related CIN3 or worse, including a couple of invasive cancers. Controls were women whose single incident HPV16 infection cleared within 12 months without precancer or cancer. Blood came at first lesion visit for cases, post-clearance for controls.

The table came from immunoSEQ multiplex PCR; TCRdb's copy has only in-frame clones and leaves some out. The specimen's table records 25,000 to 30,000 clones. All participants had a single incident cervical HPV16 infection, and prevalent HPV16 infections were excluded. CDR3 length equals 13 residues. Germline V gene data show CDR1 as DFQATT and CDR2 as SNEGSKA (reference sequence). Trimming pared 0 bases from V and 6 bases from J, leaving 12 bases between. Notes on this clone: The read gets to within 3 residues of the CDR3 end, and the germline J gene fills in the rest.

The TCR sequence derives from a woman between 18 and 70 years old with a cervical HPV16 infection that either progressed to CIN3+ or cleared (not recorded which). Sequencing input: blood buffy coat. V and J are TRBV20-1 and TRBJ2-7; D remains unclear. The CDR3 bases that were read are TGCAGTGCTAGAGATCATCGAGGCCTCGAG. It encodes CSARDHRGLE. The full CDR3 protein is CSARDHRGLEQYF.